This TCR beta chain was recorded in a study of cytomegalovirus exposure and HLA in healthy donors. There are 13 residues in the CDR3. Looked up from germline, CDR1 is KGHSH and CDR2 is LQKENI. The V gene end was trimmed by 3 bases and the J gene end by 6 bases; junction bases not matched to a gene: 5. The study's findings and limits: An observed cluster of highly shared sequence variants was recorded as a likely sequencing artifact. Researchers reported that a few CMV-associated chains were confirmed in vitro as CMV antigen-specific.

Concerning this clone itself: Its matching antigen is unknown.

13 Jbeta primers and 60 Vbeta primers were used for the PCR. Generated by immunoSEQ multiplex PCR, the TCRdb table keeps only in-frame clones and is missing some. The table records around 150,000 clones, approximately 86% of them present only once. This clonotype originated in a woman between 18 and 29 years old in good health and CMV-seronegative. The genes are TRBV18 and TRBJ2-7; 7 nucleotides align to TRBD2. Sequenced: PBMCs. DNA of the CDR3: TGTGCCAGCTCACCTGGACTAGAAGGCGAGCAGTACTTC. This gives the protein CASSPGLEGEQYF.